Listed below are T cell receptor beta chains from one sample, sequenced in a study of control samples from healthy donors and cancer patients. Profiled with immunoSEQ multiplex PCR; TCRdb holds only in-frame clones, not every one. The table includes about 160,000 clones, over 85% detected once. The sequenced sample was blood. All receptors come from a man younger than 40 in good health. CDR3s include the opening cysteine and the closing phenylalanine or tryptophan. D genes are given only for firm matches. Size is omitted from some rows. Given values are once, few, many or a class for expanded clones.

CDR3 length: 12; D gene: TRBD1; clone size: once; J gene: TRBJ1-2; V gene: TRBV10-3; CDR3 protein: CAISQTGDGYTF; CDR3 DNA: TGTGCCATCAGCCAAACAGGGGATGGCTACACCTTC
CDR3 length: 13; D gene: TRBD1; clone size: NA; J gene: TRBJ2-5; V gene: TRBV7-2; CDR3 protein: CASSYGTVGTQYF; CDR3 DNA: TGTGCCAGCAGCTACGGGACAGTGGGGACCCAGTACTTC
CDR3 length: 14; D gene: NA; clone size: NA; J gene: TRBJ1-5; V gene: TRBV15; CDR3 protein: CATSKDPGNQPQHF; CDR3 DNA: TGTGCCACCAGCAAGGACCCCGGGAATCAGCCCCAGCATTTT
CDR3 length: 19; D gene: TRBD1; clone size: NA; J gene: TRBJ2-2; V gene: TRBV5-1; CDR3 protein: CASSLGQLRQGLNTGELFF; CDR3 DNA: TGCGCCAGCAGCTTGGGGCAATTAAGACAGGGTCTGAACACCGGGGAGCTGTTTTTT
CDR3 length: 17; D gene: NA; clone size: NA; J gene: TRBJ2-4; V gene: TRBV9; CDR3 protein: CASSVASRSLAKNIQYF; CDR3 DNA: TGTGCCAGCAGCGTAGCATCCAGATCACTAGCCAAAAACATTCAGTACTTC
CDR3 length: 19; D gene: TRBD1; clone size: once; J gene: TRBJ2-1; V gene: TRBV11-3; CDR3 protein: CASSFTGTGATGSYNEQFF; CDR3 DNA: TGTGCCAGCAGCTTTACCGGGACAGGGGCCACAGGCTCCTACAATGAGCAGTTCTTC
CDR3 length: 16; D gene: TRBD1; clone size: NA; J gene: TRBJ2-7; V gene: TRBV7-3; CDR3 protein: CASSSTSGGSDYEQYF; CDR3 DNA: TGTGCCAGCAGCTCAACCTCAGGGGGAAGCGACTACGAGCAGTACTTC
CDR3 length: 15; D gene: NA; clone size: NA; J gene: TRBJ2-1; V gene: TRBV5-6; CDR3 protein: CASSLRGRSYNEQFF; CDR3 DNA: TGTGCCAGCAGCTTGAGAGGGAGGTCCTACAATGAGCAGTTCTTC
CDR3 length: 13; D gene: NA; clone size: NA; J gene: TRBJ1-2; V gene: TRBV7-9; CDR3 protein: CASSLMDNYGYTF; CDR3 DNA: TGTGCCAGCAGCTTAATGGATAACTATGGCTACACCTTC
CDR3 length: 15; D gene: TRBD1; clone size: NA; J gene: TRBJ2-5; V gene: TRBV9; CDR3 protein: CASSGRDSREETQYF; CDR3 DNA: TGTGCCAGCAGCGGCCGGGACAGCAGGGAAGAGACCCAGTACTTC
CDR3 length: 14; D gene: NA; clone size: NA; J gene: TRBJ1-2; V gene: TRBV5-1; CDR3 protein: CASSTPEGRGGYTF; CDR3 DNA: TGCGCCAGCAGCACCCCAGAGGGCAGGGGAGGCTACACCTTC
CDR3 length: 18; D gene: TRBD1; clone size: once; J gene: TRBJ1-5; V gene: TRBV11-2; CDR3 protein: CASSTGTASPYSNQPQHF; CDR3 DNA: TGTGCCAGCAGCACCGGGACAGCCTCTCCTTATAGCAATCAGCCCCAGCATTTT
CDR3 length: 14; D gene: NA; clone size: NA; J gene: TRBJ2-1; V gene: TRBV7-9; CDR3 protein: CASSRMDVNNEQFF; CDR3 DNA: TGTGCCAGCAGCCGTATGGACGTAAACAATGAGCAGTTCTTC
CDR3 length: 17; D gene: NA; clone size: NA; J gene: TRBJ2-7; V gene: TRBV7-9; CDR3 protein: CASSPTPLTGLTYEQYF; CDR3 DNA: TGTGCCAGCAGCCCTACCCCCTTAACTGGACTGACCTACGAGCAGTACTTC
CDR3 length: 13; D gene: NA; clone size: NA; J gene: TRBJ2-5; V gene: TRBV7-2; CDR3 protein: CASSFGQRETQYF; CDR3 DNA: TGTGCCAGCAGTTTTGGACAGAGAGAGACCCAGTACTTC
CDR3 length: 13; D gene: NA; clone size: NA; J gene: TRBJ1-1; V gene: TRBV6-6; CDR3 protein: CASSQITGTEAFF; CDR3 DNA: TGTGCCAGCAGTCAAATTACAGGGACTGAAGCTTTCTTT
CDR3 length: 15; D gene: NA; clone size: NA; J gene: TRBJ2-2; V gene: TRBV2; CDR3 protein: CASSEEGPGTGELFF; CDR3 DNA: TGTGCCAGCAGTGAGGAGGGGCCCGGCACCGGGGAGCTGTTTTTT
CDR3 length: 13; D gene: TRBD1; clone size: once; J gene: TRBJ1-2; V gene: TRBV29-1; CDR3 protein: CSVAGTGGLGYTF; CDR3 DNA: TGCAGCGTTGCAGGGACAGGGGGTCTTGGCTACACCTTC
CDR3 length: 15; D gene: NA; clone size: NA; J gene: TRBJ2-7; V gene: TRBV4-1; CDR3 protein: CASSQVMRSSYEQYF; CDR3 DNA: TGCGCCAGCAGCCAAGTAATGCGGAGCTCCTACGAGCAGTACTTC
CDR3 length: 14; D gene: TRBD1; clone size: NA; J gene: TRBJ2-5; V gene: TRBV20-1; CDR3 protein: CSASLTGVQETQYF; CDR3 DNA: TGCAGTGCTAGTTTAACAGGGGTCCAAGAGACCCAGTACTTC
CDR3 length: 14; D gene: NA; clone size: NA; J gene: TRBJ2-7; V gene: TRBV27; CDR3 protein: CATTQGGGTYEQYF; CDR3 DNA: TGTGCCACCACTCAAGGGGGGGGGACCTACGAGCAGTACTTC
CDR3 length: 13; D gene: NA; clone size: once; J gene: TRBJ2-3; V gene: TRBV9; CDR3 protein: CASSPGNLDTQYF; CDR3 DNA: TGTGCCAGCAGCCCAGGAAATCTGGATACGCAGTATTTT